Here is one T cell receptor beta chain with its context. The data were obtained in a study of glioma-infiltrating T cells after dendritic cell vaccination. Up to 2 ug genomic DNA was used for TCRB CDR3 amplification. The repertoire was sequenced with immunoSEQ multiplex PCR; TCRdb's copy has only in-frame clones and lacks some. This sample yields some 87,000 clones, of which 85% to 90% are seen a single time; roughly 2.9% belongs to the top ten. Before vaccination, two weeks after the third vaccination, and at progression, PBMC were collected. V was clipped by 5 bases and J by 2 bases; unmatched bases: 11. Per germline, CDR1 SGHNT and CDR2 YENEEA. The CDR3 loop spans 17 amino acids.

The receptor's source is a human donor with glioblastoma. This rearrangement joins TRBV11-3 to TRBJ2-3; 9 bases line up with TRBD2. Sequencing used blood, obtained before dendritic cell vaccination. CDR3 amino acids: CASSPDGLAGHTDTQYF. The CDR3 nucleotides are TGTGCCAGCAGCCCCGACGGGCTAGCGGGACACACAGATACGCAGTATTTT.